One sample yielded the 6 T cell receptor beta chains listed below, sequenced in a study of early T cells in non-severe SARS-CoV-2 infection. TCRdb re-called the 5' RACE reads through MiXCR, storing one row per CDR3 protein. The data contain fewer than 35,000 distinct CDR3 sequences, 4.5% to 6% of them seen just once; the ten biggest clones take up roughly 5%. The material sequenced was whole blood. The receptors here all came from an adult who was a healthcare worker with PCR-confirmed SARS-CoV-2 infection or an uninfected control (not recorded which).

Ten or more counts support this clonotype. V is TRBV12-3 or TRBV12-4 and J is TRBJ2-1; 7 bases line up with TRBD2. CDR3 length equals 16 residues. The junction had 14 bases not matched to a gene; V was cut back by 5 bases and J by 7 bases. CDR3 sequence reads: CASSLREAGAGNEQFF. In DNA form, the CDR3 reads TGTGCCAGCAGTCTCCGAGAGGCGGGAGCGGGTAATGAGCAGTTCTTC.

This clonotype was seen many times. The J gene is TRBJ2-3, the V gene TRBV6-2 or TRBV6-3, with a tentative D call TRBD1 (6 bases). The V and J ends lost 6 bases and 2 bases respectively, with 12 bases between them. The germline V gene encodes CDR1 MNHEY and CDR2 SVGEGT. The CDR3 runs to 14 residues. This CDR3 is CASSQGSNTDTQYF. DNA for the CDR3: TGTGCCAGCAGCCAGGGGAGTAACACAGATACGCAGTATTTT.

This clonotype was seen a few times. The V gene is TRBV2, the J gene TRBJ2-5, with no clear D. From germline, CDR1 is SNHLY and CDR2 FYNNEI. With 7 bases removed from V and 5 bases from J, the gap between germline ends came to 8 bases. This CDR3 has 11 residues. This CDR3 reads CASTSWETQYF. For the CDR3, the DNA is TGTGCCAGCACCTCCTGGGAGACCCAGTACTTC.

This clonotype was seen at least ten times. CDR3 in DNA: TGCGCCAGCAGCGTCGGTGACAAATCCTACAATGAGCAGTTCTTC. Translating gives CASSVGDKSYNEQFF. The V gene is TRBV5-1, the J gene TRBJ2-1; D is undetermined. Trimming pared 4 bases from V and 1 base from J, leaving 12 bases between. The germline CDR1 and CDR2 sequences are SGHRS and YFSETQ. The CDR3 contains 15 residues.

Details on this clonotype: A much larger clone lies a single base off, so this may be a read error. The chain employs TRBV12-3 or TRBV12-4 and TRBJ1-6; 7 positions match TRBD1. The CDR3 spans 15 residues. For the CDR3, the DNA is TGTGCCAGCAGTCCCCAGGGGGGTTATAATTCAACCCTCCACTTT. Residues: CASSPQGGYNSTLHF.

The chain has TRBV5-1 and TRBJ2-2; no clear D. The CDR3 has 15 residues. CDR1 and CDR2 (germline): SGHRS, YFSETQ. Trimming removed 5 bases from V and 2 bases from J, with 13 bases in between. The CDR3 region is CASSWTALNTGELFF. CDR3 coding DNA: TGCGCCAGCAGTTGGACGGCGCTAAACACCGGGGAGCTGTTTTTT.